This TCR beta chain appears in the sequencing data of a study of CD8 T cells in ankylosing spondylitis. Study-level results: Blood from ankylosing spondylitis patients appeared to carry a characteristic roughly eight-variant TCR beta motif. Disease-linked clones, CD8+, were relatively rare in peripheral blood. Significant enrichment of disease-linked clones was reportedly seen in matched ankylosing spondylitis synovial fluid.

Germline V gene lookup returns CDR1 DFQATT and CDR2 SNEGSKA (reference sequence). The V and J ends lost 1 base and 7 bases respectively, with 17 bases between them. This CDR3 has 15 residues. In regard to this clonotype: The antigen is unknown.

Quantitative 5'-RACE was performed with molecular barcodes, and it yielded the TCR beta libraries. Each CDR3 protein is one row after TCRdb ran MiXCR on the 5' RACE reads. The profile shows 470,000 or so distinct CDR3 sequences, 25% to 30% of them singletons. The chain uses TRBV20-1 and TRBJ1-5; D is unclear. This clonotype was sampled from a male donor with ankylosing spondylitis. The sample comprised blood, either unsorted or a sorted T cell fraction (not recorded which). The CDR3 coding sequence is TGCAGTGCTAGAGGGGAGGAAGGCGCCAGGCAGCCCCAGCATTTT. Its protein is CSARGEEGARQPQHF.